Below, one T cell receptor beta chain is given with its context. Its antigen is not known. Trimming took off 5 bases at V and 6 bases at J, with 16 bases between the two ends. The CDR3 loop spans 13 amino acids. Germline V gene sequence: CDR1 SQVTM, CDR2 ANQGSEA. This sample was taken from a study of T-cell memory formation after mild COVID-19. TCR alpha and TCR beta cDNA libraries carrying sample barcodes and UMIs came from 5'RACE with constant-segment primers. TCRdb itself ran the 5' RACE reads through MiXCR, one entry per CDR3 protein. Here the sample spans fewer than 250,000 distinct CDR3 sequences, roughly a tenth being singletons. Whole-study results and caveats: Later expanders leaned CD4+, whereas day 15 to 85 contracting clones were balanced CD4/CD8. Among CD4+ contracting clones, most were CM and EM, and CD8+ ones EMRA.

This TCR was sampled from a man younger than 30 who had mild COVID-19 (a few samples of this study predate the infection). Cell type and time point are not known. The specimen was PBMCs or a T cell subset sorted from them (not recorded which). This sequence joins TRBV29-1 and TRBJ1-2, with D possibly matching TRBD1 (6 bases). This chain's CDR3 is CSVLGGTINGYTF. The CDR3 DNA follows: TGCAGCGTTCTCGGCGGGACAATCAATGGCTACACCTTC.